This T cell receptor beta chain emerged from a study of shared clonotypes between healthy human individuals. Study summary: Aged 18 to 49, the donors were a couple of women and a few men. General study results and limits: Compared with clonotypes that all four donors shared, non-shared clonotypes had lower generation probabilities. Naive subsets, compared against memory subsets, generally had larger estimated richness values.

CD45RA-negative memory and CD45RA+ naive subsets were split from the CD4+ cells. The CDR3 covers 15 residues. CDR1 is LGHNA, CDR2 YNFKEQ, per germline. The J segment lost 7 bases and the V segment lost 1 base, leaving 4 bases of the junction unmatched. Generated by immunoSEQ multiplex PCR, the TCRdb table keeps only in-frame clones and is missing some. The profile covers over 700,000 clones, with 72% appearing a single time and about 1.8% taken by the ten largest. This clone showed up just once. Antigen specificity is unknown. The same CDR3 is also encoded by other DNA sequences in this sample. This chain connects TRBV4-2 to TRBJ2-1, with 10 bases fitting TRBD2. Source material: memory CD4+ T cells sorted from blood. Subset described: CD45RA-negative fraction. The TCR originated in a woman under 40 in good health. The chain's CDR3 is CASSQGASGRNEQFF. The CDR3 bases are TGTGCCAGCAGCCAAGGGGCTAGCGGGAGAAATGAGCAGTTCTTC.